This entry lists 20 T cell receptor beta chains sequenced from one sample in a study of cytomegalovirus exposure and HLA in healthy donors. The PCR employed 60 Vbeta primers together with 13 Jbeta primers. Assay: immunoSEQ multiplex PCR; the TCRdb copy retains only in-frame clones and omits some. The repertoire has 99,000 or so clones, 78% of them found once; the top ten carry 1.5% to 2%. Material: PBMCs. The receptors originated from a woman aged 40 to 49 in good health and CMV-seronegative.

This clone was seen more than once but under ten times. The chain is built from TRBV4-3 and TRBJ2-5, with 10 nucleotides matching TRBD2. The J call is uncertain, as TRBJ2-7 better fits the DNA end. The CDR3 spans 16 residues. From germline, CDR1 is LGHNA and CDR2 YSLEER. CDR3 residues: CASSQDLRTSGYEQYF. In DNA form, the CDR3 reads TGCGCCAGCAGCCAAGACTTGAGGACTAGCGGTTACGAGCAGTACTTC.

The chain's CDR3 is CASTPGDRVYGYTF. CDR3 coding DNA: TGTGCCAGCACCCCTGGGGACAGGGTTTATGGCTACACCTTC. This chain joins TRBV28 and TRBJ1-2, with 9 bases fitting TRBD1. Germline assignment: CDR1 MDHEN and CDR2 SYDVKM. The J segment lost 5 bases and the V segment lost 7 bases, leaving 8 bases of the junction unmatched. The CDR3 consists of 14 residues.

The chain is built from TRBV27 and TRBJ1-2, with TRBD1 matching 8 bases. Germline-derived CDR1 and CDR2 are MNHEY and SMNVEV (reference sequence). After removal of 3 bases from V and 2 bases from J, the junction contained 2 bases not matched to a gene. The CDR3 is made up of 14 amino acids. CDR3 DNA: TGTGCCAGCAGTTTCAGGGGGCCCAACTATGGCTACACCTTC. Its protein is CASSFRGPNYGYTF.

The chain combines TRBV11-2 with TRBJ2-5, with TRBD1 identical over 9 bases. Germline CDR1 SGHAT, CDR2 FQNNGV. V lost 5 bases to trimming and J lost 5 bases; unmatched junction nucleotides: 9. This CDR3 comprises 15 residues. CDR3 residues: CASSQYRGREETQYF. The CDR3 nucleotides are TGTGCCAGCAGCCAATACAGGGGGCGCGAGGAGACCCAGTACTTC.

The V call is TRBV4-2, the J call TRBJ1-2; a weak D match, TRBD1 (6 bases). The germline V gene encodes CDR1 LGHNA and CDR2 YNFKEQ. The CDR3 loop spans 15 amino acids. Trimming pared 2 bases from V and 13 bases from J, leaving 23 bases between. In DNA, the CDR3 is TGTGCCAGCAGCCAAAGCAGGGGTGGGCAGGGGTTTATCACCTTC. Protein product: CASSQSRGGQGFITF.

This clone was found a few times. CDR3 in amino acids: CASSLGQVAKNIQYF. The CDR3 region has the DNA TGTGCCAGCAGCTTAGGGCAGGTTGCCAAAAACATTCAGTACTTC. The chain couples TRBV7-9 to TRBJ2-4; D gene ambiguous. The CDR3 loop spans 15 amino acids. The germline V gene encodes CDR1 SEHNR and CDR2 FQNEAQ (reference sequence). The V end lost 1 base, the J end lost 1 base, and 8 bases lay between the germline ends.

This chain connects TRBV27 to TRBJ2-3; D is uncertain. Germline values: CDR1 MNHEY, CDR2 SMNVEV (reference sequence). Trimming removed 2 bases at V and 2 bases at J, with 11 bases between. The CDR3 is 15 residues long. CDR3 loop: CASSLRRKYTDTQYF. The CDR3 region has the DNA TGTGCCAGCAGTTTAAGGCGGAAATACACAGATACGCAGTATTTT.

The chain combines TRBV14 with TRBJ2-1; D not certain. Germline CDR1 reads SGHDN; CDR2 reads FVKESK. Trimming took off 8 bases at V and 0 bases at J, with 8 bases between the two ends. The CDR3 has 13 residues. Written as DNA, the CDR3 is TGTGCCAGCGGGCCCGACTCCTACAATGAGCAGTTCTTC. Translating it yields CASGPDSYNEQFF.

The chain employs TRBV9 and TRBJ2-1; D remains ambiguous. CDR1 SGDLS and CDR2 YYNGEE come from the germline V gene. The length of the CDR3 is 15 residues. Trimming took 4 bases from V and 0 from J, leaving 11 bases between them. Written as DNA, the CDR3 is TGTGCCAGCAGCCCCTACTGGAGCTCCTACAATGAGCAGTTCTTC. This sequence encodes CASSPYWSSYNEQFF.

The rearrangement joins TRBV5-4 to TRBJ2-2, with 8 nucleotides matching TRBD1. The CDR3 has 14 residues. Germline CDR1 SGHNT, CDR2 YYREEE (reference sequence). V trimming: 7 bases; J trimming: 1 base; junction bases outside the gene matches: 3. The CDR3 is CASVDRENTGELFF. CDR3 nucleotides: TGTGCCAGCGTGGACAGGGAGAACACCGGGGAGCTGTTTTTT.

The rearrangement joins TRBV18 to TRBJ1-1; D is unresolved. This CDR3 has 15 residues. Germline V gene sequence: CDR1 KGHSH, CDR2 LQKENI. The V end was cut by 0 bases, the J end by 4 bases, with 12 bases between. The CDR3 spells CASSPPNTDVTEAFF. In DNA form, the CDR3 reads TGTGCCAGCTCACCACCCAACACCGATGTCACTGAAGCTTTCTTT.

The chain joins TRBV9 to TRBJ2-6; D might be TRBD2 (5 bases). There are 16 residues in the CDR3. V was trimmed by 4 bases and J by 3 bases, leaving 14 bases between them. Germline V gene lookup returns CDR1 SGDLS and CDR2 YYNGEE. This CDR3 is CASSPRGEIGANVLTF. CDR3 nucleotides: TGTGCCAGCAGCCCACGGGGTGAAATTGGGGCCAACGTCCTGACTTTC. Full variable domain (outside the CDR3, taken from reference TRBV9 and TRBJ2-6): DSGVTQTPKHLITATGQRVTLRCSPRSGDLSVYWYQQSLDQGLQFLIQYYNGEERAKGNILERFSAQQFPDLHSELNLSSLELGDSALYFCASSPRGEIGANVLTFGAGSRLTVL.

This sequence joins TRBV6-5 and TRBJ2-7; 9 bases map to TRBD1. This CDR3 has 12 residues. Trimming took 5 bases from V and 6 from J; bases not matched to a gene: 2. Germline-derived CDR1 and CDR2 are MNHEY and SVGAGI. CDR3 sequence: CASSRTGAEQYF. The CDR3 DNA reads as TGTGCCAGCAGTCGGACAGGGGCCGAGCAGTACTTC.

A few counts support this clone. The chain employs TRBV4-3 and TRBJ1-1; maybe TRBD1 (5 bases). The CDR3 runs 11 residues. CDR1 LGHNA and CDR2 YSLEER come from the germline V gene. V was clipped by 6 bases and J by 6 bases, with 8 bases between them. CDR3 protein: CASSRGSEAFF. Here the CDR3 DNA reads TGCGCCAGCAGTAGGGGTTCTGAAGCTTTCTTT.

The chain links TRBV5-1 to TRBJ2-7; tentatively, D is TRBD1 (6 bases). Germline V gives CDR1 SGHRS, CDR2 YFSETQ. Trimming removed 2 bases from V and 4 bases from J, with 16 bases in between. The CDR3 is 15 residues long. CDR3 in amino acids: CASSFSQGSLYEQYF. The DNA of the CDR3 is TGCGCCAGCAGCTTTTCTCAGGGGTCTTTGTACGAGCAGTACTTC.

The rearrangement joins TRBV7-8 to TRBJ2-6; D unresolved. Trimming cost V 2 bases and J 0 bases, with 8 bases left between them. Germline lookup yields CDR1 SGHVS and CDR2 FQNEAQ. The CDR3 is 16 amino acids. The CDR3: CASSLLERSGANVLTF. CDR3 sequence (DNA): TGTGCCAGCAGCTTACTCGAGCGCTCTGGGGCCAACGTCCTGACTTTC.

The chain uses TRBV5-1 and TRBJ2-5; 7 bases line up with TRBD1. The length of the CDR3 is 15 residues. Germline CDR1 SGHRS, CDR2 YFSETQ. Losses at the gene ends were 0 bases for V and 4 bases for J; bases not matched to a gene: 6. The CDR3 DNA is TGCGCCAGCAGCTTGGCCCTGACAGGGACAGAGACCCAGTACTTC. Its protein product is CASSLALTGTETQYF.

The chain is built from TRBV10-2 and TRBJ1-2, with D perhaps TRBD1 (6 bases). Germline V lookup: CDR1 WSHSY, CDR2 SAAADI. V was cut by 1 base and J by 4 bases, with 7 bases left in between. CDR3 length: 13 amino acids. CDR3 bases: TGCGCCAGCAGTGAGTACAGGGCCTATGGCTACACCTTC. This gives the protein CASSEYRAYGYTF.

V is TRBV7-9 and J is TRBJ1-3, with D tentatively TRBD1 (5 bases). Trimming shortened V by 3 bases and J by 2 bases, and 11 bases separated the two germline ends. CDR1 is SEHNR, CDR2 FQNEAQ, per germline (reference sequence). The CDR3 runs 15 residues. The CDR3 loop is CASSFGGRAGNTIYF. CDR3 sequence (DNA): TGTGCCAGCAGCTTCGGGGGAAGAGCTGGAAACACCATATATTTT. Full variable domain (rest looked up from reference TRBV7-9 and TRBJ1-3): DTGVSQNPRHKITKRGQNVTFRCDPISEHNRLYWYRQTLGQGPEFLTYFQNEAQLEKSRLLSDRFSAERPKGSFSTLEIQRTEQGDSAMYLCASSFGGRAGNTIYFGEGSWLTVV.

The chain is built from TRBV7-9 and TRBJ2-7; no definite D call. CDR3 length: 17 residues. Germline CDR1 reads SEHNR; CDR2 reads FQNEAQ (reference sequence). With 3 bases removed from V and 0 bases from J, the gap between germline ends came to 18 bases. The CDR3 DNA follows: TGTGCCAGCAGCTTCCCGTCGGAAGCTAGGCCCTCCTACGAGCAGTACTTC. Its translation is CASSFPSEARPSYEQYF.